This T cell receptor beta chain was sequenced in a study of cytomegalovirus exposure and HLA in healthy donors. Clones were read by immunoSEQ multiplex PCR, and TCRdb kept only the in-frame ones, dropping some. The table has about 250,000 clones, around nine tenths seen once. V dropped 7 bases and J dropped 4 bases, with 22 bases sitting between them. Germline values: CDR1 MDHEN, CDR2 SYDVKM. This CDR3 region has 16 residues. In regard to this clone: Antigen specificity is unknown.

Whole-study results and caveats: The study labeled 164 TCR beta chains cytomegalovirus-associated. Most sequenced TCRs were rare (though some public TCRs occurred in many donors). Through in vitro validation, three CMV-associated chains were shown to be specific for CMV antigens.

This sequence was found in a man younger than 35 in good health and CMV-seronegative. This chain joins TRBV28 and TRBJ1-2; D may be TRBD1 (6 bases). The sample comprised PBMCs. CDR3 DNA sequence: TGTGCCAGCAACTTTCCGAGGGGGGGCGTTTCCTATGGCTACACCTTC. Translation: CASNFPRGGVSYGYTF.